One sample yielded the 3 T cell receptor beta chains listed below, sequenced in a study of Ad26.COV2.S vaccination and SARS-CoV-2 variants. Treatment specified: 15 to 20 received Ad26.COV2.S at low or high dose, single or two shots; 5 received placebo; per-sample allocation not given. Samples were taken on day 63 after the first vaccine or placebo injection. Profiled with immunoSEQ multiplex PCR; TCRdb holds only in-frame clones, not every one. The data show some 390,000 clones, 70% to 90% seen once. The sequenced sample was peripheral blood, obtained in a trial of Ad26.COV2.S vaccine versus placebo. Receptor source: a person between 18 and 60 years old who received the Ad26.COV2.S COVID-19 vaccine or a placebo.

In DNA, the CDR3 is TGTGCCACCAGGGGCAGGGTGGACAATGAGCAGTTCTTC. Protein: CATRGRVDNEQFF. The chain links TRBV24-1 to TRBJ2-1, with D possibly being TRBD1 (5 bases). The germline CDR1 and CDR2 sequences are KGHDR and SFDVKD. CDR3 length: 13 residues. Trimming removed 7 bases from V and 5 bases from J, with 11 bases in between.

The chain uses TRBV5-1 and TRBJ1-1; D gene unclear. Trimming cost V 0 bases and J 4 bases, with 10 bases left between them. CDR3 size: 14 residues. Germline V gene lookup returns CDR1 SGHRS and CDR2 YFSETQ. The CDR3 coding sequence is TGCGCCAGCAGCTTGGCCGAGTCGGGCACTGAAGCTTTCTTT. This translates into CASSLAESGTEAFF.

The chain combines TRBV9 with TRBJ2-1; perhaps D is TRBD1 or TRBD2 (6 bases each). With 0 bases removed from V and 1 base from J, the gap between germline ends came to 11 bases. Germline CDR1 reads SGDLS; CDR2 reads YYNGEE. This CDR3 is 16 amino acids long. The CDR3 DNA follows: TGTGCCAGCAGCGTAGAAGTAGGGGGGTCCTACAATGAGCAGTTCTTC. Encoded protein: CASSVEVGGSYNEQFF.